This entry lists 18 T cell receptor beta chains sequenced from one sample in a study of blood T cells in healthy people across ages. Combining a sample-barcoded 5' primer with a J-beta primer mix, a second PCR ran for roughly 7 to 11 cycles. TCRdb used MiXCR to reprocess the 5' RACE reads, holding one entry per CDR3 protein. The sample carries 1.8 million or so distinct CDR3 sequences, roughly 43% recorded once. The sequencing input was blood. Every receptor here comes from a human donor in good health.

This clonotype was seen a few times. The chain carries TRBV6-4 and TRBJ2-3, with a weak D call TRBD1 (6 bases). The CDR3 is made up of 14 amino acids. Deletions cut 2 bases from V and 2 bases from J, with 8 bases between. Germline CDR1 and CDR2: MRHNA and SNTAGT. CDR3 nucleotide sequence: TGTGCCAGCAGTGACGGACAGACCACAGATACGCAGTATTTT. Protein: CASSDGQTTDTQYF.

The sample holds a few counts of this clonotype. The rearrangement links TRBV7-9 to TRBJ1-2; D is possibly TRBD1 (6 bases). Germline lookup yields CDR1 SEHNR and CDR2 FQNEAQ (reference sequence). Trimming shortened V by 6 bases and J by 4 bases, and 21 bases separated the two germline ends. The CDR3 is made up of 16 amino acids. The CDR3 loop reads CASSLRGGRGFYGYTF. The CDR3 DNA reads TGTGCCAGCAGTCTTAGGGGCGGCAGGGGATTCTATGGCTACACCTTC.

This clonotype has just a few counts. The chain carries TRBV4-2 and TRBJ2-3; D is undetermined. The germline V gene encodes CDR1 LGHNA and CDR2 YNFKEQ. The ends were cut back, 4 bases at V and 0 bases at J, with 17 bases in the middle. The CDR3 extends over 17 amino acids. The CDR3 DNA reads as TGTGCCAGCAGCCCCGACCTTGACTCCCTTAGCACAGATACGCAGTATTTT. It encodes CASSPDLDSLSTDTQYF.

This clonotype was detected only a few times. The chain carries TRBV20-1 and TRBJ2-3, with a weak D call TRBD2 (7 bases). Germline V gives CDR1 DFQATT, CDR2 SNEGSKA (reference sequence). The ends were cut back, 6 bases at V and 2 bases at J, with 15 bases in the middle. This CDR3 region has 14 residues. The CDR3 reads CSAGGRGVTDTQYF. For the CDR3, the DNA is TGCAGTGCGGGGGGGCGCGGGGTCACAGATACGCAGTATTTT.

This clonotype showed up just a few times. The rearrangement joins TRBV20-1 to TRBJ1-6, with D hard to call. V shed 1 base and J shed 13 bases, with 14 bases lying between them. Germline assignment: CDR1 DFQATT and CDR2 SNEGSKA (reference sequence). The CDR3 extends over 13 amino acids. The CDR3 bases are TGCAGTGCTAGAGGTGGACTCGACATTCCCCTCCACTTT. This gives the protein CSARGGLDIPLHF.

The rearrangement joins TRBV7-9 to TRBJ1-2; D not certain. Trimming took off 0 bases at V and 6 bases at J, with 11 bases between the two ends. This CDR3 has 14 residues. Germline V CDR1 and CDR2: SEHNR, FQNEAQ (reference sequence). The CDR3: CASSLAPALDGYTF. The CDR3 nucleotides read TGTGCCAGCAGCTTAGCGCCGGCCTTGGATGGCTACACCTTC. The variable domain in full, completed from reference TRBV7-9 and TRBJ1-2, reads DTGVSQNPRHKITKRGQNVTFRCDPISEHNRLYWYRQTLGQGPEFLTYFQNEAQLEKSRLLSDRFSAERPKGSFSTLEIQRTEQGDSAMYLCASSLAPALDGYTFGSGTRLTVV.

This chain connects TRBV19 to TRBJ2-3; 10 bases are a match to TRBD1. The CDR3 spans 14 residues. V dropped 7 bases and J dropped 4; count of bases not matched to a gene: 5. CDR1 and CDR2 from the germline V gene are LNHDA and SQIVND (reference sequence). CDR3 amino acids: CASNLGQGADTQYF. In nucleotides, the CDR3 is TGTGCCAGTAACCTAGGACAGGGGGCAGATACGCAGTATTTT.

This clonotype was seen more than once but under ten times. The V call is TRBV20-1, the J call TRBJ1-2; 7 bases fit TRBD1. This CDR3 is 13 amino acids long. Unmatched junction bases numbered 4, after V lost 0 bases and J lost 6 bases. Germline V gene lookup returns CDR1 DFQATT and CDR2 SNEGSKA (reference sequence). CDR3 in amino acids: CSAREGGLDGYTF. The DNA for the CDR3 is TGCAGTGCTAGAGAAGGGGGCCTTGATGGCTACACCTTC.

V and J are TRBV7-2 and TRBJ1-2, with a weak D call TRBD1 (6 bases). The V gene lost 5 bases and the J gene lost 4 bases, with 14 bases spanning the gap. The length of the CDR3 is 14 residues. From germline, CDR1 is SGHTA and CDR2 FQGNSA. CDR3 sequence: CASSPRRGIYGYTF. CDR3 in DNA: TGTGCCAGCAGCCCGCGCAGGGGCATCTATGGCTACACCTTC.

In its sample, this clonotype was seen a few times. This rearrangement joins TRBV20-1 to TRBJ1-2, with a tentative D call TRBD1 (5 bases). V gave up 1 base and J gave up 2 bases, with 11 bases separating them. CDR1 is DFQATT and CDR2 is SNEGSKA in the germline V gene (reference sequence). The length of the CDR3 is 14 residues. Written as DNA, the CDR3 is TGCAGTGCTAGAGGCGGGACGGGAAACTATGGCTACACCTTC. Amino acids: CSARGGTGNYGYTF.

The V and J genes are TRBV20-1 and TRBJ1-1; a weak D match, TRBD1 (5 bases). CDR3 length: 16 residues. Trimming shortened V by 0 bases and J by 0 bases, and 14 bases separated the two germline ends. Germline assignment: CDR1 DFQATT and CDR2 SNEGSKA (reference sequence). The chain's CDR3 is CSARDRDGPLNTEAFF. In nucleotides, the CDR3 is TGCAGTGCTAGAGATCGGGACGGTCCCTTGAACACTGAAGCTTTCTTT.

V is TRBV20-1 and J is TRBJ2-7; D is possibly TRBD1 (6 bases). The V end was cut by 7 bases, the J end by 2 bases, with 18 bases between. This CDR3 comprises 14 residues. Germline CDR1 reads DFQATT; CDR2 reads SNEGSKA (reference sequence). The CDR3 loop reads CSVRMTGQTYEQYF. CDR3 in DNA: TGCAGTGTTAGGATGACAGGCCAGACCTACGAGCAGTACTTC.

This clonotype was detected only a few times. The chain carries TRBV7-8 and TRBJ2-3; 7 bases are a match to TRBD2. CDR3 length equals 16 residues. Germline V gene lookup returns CDR1 SGHVS and CDR2 FQNEAQ. With 5 bases clipped from V and 6 bases from J, the junction kept 14 bases outside the gene matches. The CDR3 here is CASSAAGRGRRDTQYF. Written as DNA, the CDR3 is TGTGCCAGCAGCGCCGCAGGGAGGGGAAGAAGGGATACGCAGTATTTT.

The table lists this clonotype with a few counts. The chain has TRBV7-6 and TRBJ1-2; the D gene is possibly TRBD1 (5 bases). The CDR3 loop spans 15 amino acids. The germline V and J ends were trimmed by 1 base and 2 bases, with 11 bases remaining between them. Looked up from germline, CDR1 is SGHVS and CDR2 is FNYEAQ. The CDR3 DNA is TGTGCCAGCAGCTTAGTTCCCAGGGTAAACTATGGCTACACCTTC. Its protein is CASSLVPRVNYGYTF.

The CDR3 DNA follows: TGTGCCAGCAGCGTAGACTCTCCCGGGGGGACGTACAATGAGCAGTTCTTC. Amino acids: CASSVDSPGGTYNEQFF. The chain recombines TRBV9 with TRBJ2-1; 7 nucleotides match TRBD2. This CDR3 is built from 17 residues. CDR1 SGDLS and CDR2 YYNGEE come from the germline V gene. V lost 0 bases, J lost 4 bases, and 10 bases stayed unmatched.

V gene TRBV27 combines with J gene TRBJ1-1, with 7 bases identical to TRBD1. This CDR3 comprises 16 residues. From germline, CDR1 is MNHEY and CDR2 SMNVEV (reference sequence). The junction had 13 bases not matched to a gene; V was cut back by 6 bases and J by 3 bases. The CDR3 region has the DNA TGTGCCAGCAGGAGATTGTCAGGGGGGGCCGACACTGAAGCTTTCTTT. Encoded protein: CASRRLSGGADTEAFF.

This clonotype occurred a few times. This chain links TRBV7-9 with TRBJ2-7, with D perhaps assigned TRBD1 or TRBD2 (5 bases each). The CDR3 covers 14 residues. V lost 6 bases and J lost 1, with 13 bases in between. The V gene's germline CDR1 is SEHNR and CDR2 FQNEAQ (reference sequence). The CDR3 DNA reads TGTGCCAGCAGGTGGGGCGGAGGTTCCTACGAGCAGTACTTC. Translated, it gives CASRWGGGSYEQYF.

A few counts support this clonotype. The chain links TRBV12-3 or TRBV12-4 to TRBJ2-5, with TRBD1 as a possible D gene (6 bases). The V and J ends lost 8 bases and 2 bases respectively, with 18 bases between them. The CDR3 consists of 15 residues. In DNA, the CDR3 is TGTGCCAGCGGTTCGGAGCGAGGGGGACAAGAGACCCAGTACTTC. Translating gives CASGSERGGQETQYF.